The source of this TCR beta chain is a study of beta chain features in type 1 diabetes (dated 2018 in TCRdb). Regarding the complete study: Mean age, gender distribution, total cell number and subset yield did not differ between patients and healthy donors. A total of 85 million to 140 million sorted cells were examined across all samples, and a strong correlation was observed between cell number per subset and RNA yield. The study compared the TCRB repertoires of sorted circulating CD4+ T cell subsets in recently diagnosed type 1 diabetes patients with those in matched healthy donors. Naive and central memory subsets were obtained from all 30 or so donors, but regulatory and stem cell-like memory subsets were isolated from only 8 patients and about 8 healthy donors.

The High Capacity cDNA Reverse Transcription Kit was used to reverse transcribe all of the isolated RNA, meaning that expressed TCRB transcripts were what got sequenced. Naive, central memory and regulatory T cell samples underwent deep immunoSEQ sequencing, averaging roughly 3.5 million total reads per sample. Sorted cells were lysed in RLT buffer and RNA was extracted with DNase-treated RNeasy Micro or Mini kits, depending on cell number. To prevent cross-contamination, every cell subset was processed on its own, while patient and healthy donor samples were processed together. Using the immunoSEQ multiplex PCR, TCRB sequences were amplified from cDNA into 87-bp fragments spanning the CDR3 region. Amplicons were sequenced on the Illumina HiSeq platform. Per the source publication's procedure: Synthetic template baselines were used to correct PCR bias computationally, reads within Hamming distance 2 were collapsed together, and singletons that could not be merged were discarded. Reads were aligned against IMGT so that V, D and J genes, CDR3 length and insertions or deletions at six rearrangement sites could be assigned. Within each subset, clonotype counts were normalized to sorted cell number, and only after that were true diversity and Gini coefficients computed with the tcR R package. The overlap coefficient, calculated on TCRB nucleotide sequences, was used to measure repertoire sharing. TCRdb retrieved this table from immuneACCESS and kept in-frame rearrangements only. Not all clones are present; in checked studies, unresolved V genes account for under half, and no reason is known for the remainder. That table supplies the V and J calls and clone size; D and trimming were determined from the DNA. The sample records around 300,000 clones, 7% to 9% of which are singletons. In total, the top ten clones hold approximately 0.93% of the sample.

This clone was recorded a few times. It lacks a known antigen. Per-nucleotide qualities are absent, and no much larger clonotype sits a single base away. Inclusive of the bounding cysteine and phenylalanine, the CDR3 is 19 residues long. Just CDR3 DNA is preserved here, 57 bases in frame from base 1. V lost 2 bases and J lost 3 bases, and the count of bases not matched to a germline gene is 15. CDR1 and CDR2, per the germline V gene, are SGHTA and FQGTGA. Here is what the overall study found, with its caveats: At VDJ recombination sites, patients with type 1 diabetes made fewer insertions and deleted more nucleotides, a pattern implying thymic rearrangement abnormalities. Because cDNA was sequenced instead of genomic DNA, highly expressing activated cells could be over-represented, though the groups showed no difference in activation or CD3 levels. HLA sub-analyses involved small numbers of individuals, so any influence of HLA type on TCRB rearrangement remained unresolved. Shorter templates might have been favored by PCR, but patient and control samples were amplified and corrected together, so both groups would have been affected equally by any skew. A moderate but significant shortening of TCRB CDR3 length was observed in type 1 diabetes patients in all four CD4+ subsets. Naive, central memory and regulatory TCRB repertoires appeared more similar among patients than among healthy donors.

Each donor gave one peripheral blood draw, approximately 100 mL on average, collected into heparinised tubes. Using a panel that included CD45RO, CCR7, CD25, CD127, CD95 and CD27, naive, central memory, regulatory and stem cell-like memory CD4+ T cells were sorted on a BD FACSAria II. A purity above 95% was achieved for all sorted populations. PBMCs were isolated right away by Lymphoprep density gradient centrifugation and were stained directly, without culture. So that batch effects would be minimized, each experiment stained and sorted samples in pairs, pairing one healthy donor with one patient.

This chain joins TRBV7-3 to TRBJ1-1; the junction holds 10 bases that match TRBD1. The sequence was obtained from a young woman in good health. Specimen: central memory CD4+ T cells from blood. CDR3 region: CASSLSPIFGTGDDTEAFF. DNA sequence: TGTGCCAGCAGCTTATCCCCTATCTTCGGGACAGGGGATGACACTGAAGCTTTCTTT. Reference TRBV7-3 and TRBJ1-1 genes cover what lies past the CDR3, so the full variable domain is GAGVSQTPSNKVTEKGKYVELRCDPISGHTALYWYRQSLGQGPEFLIYFQGTGAADDSGLPNDRFFAVRPEGSVSTLKIQRTERGDSAVYLCASSLSPIFGTGDDTEAFFGQGTRLTVV.